This is a list of T cell receptor beta chains from one sample in a study of T cell responses to AZD1222 COVID-19 vaccine. TCRdb's table, derived via immunoSEQ multiplex PCR, lists solely in-frame clones and lacks some. This table has almost 70,000 clones, approximately 87% appearing once. This material consisted of peripheral blood, taken 28 days after the second AZD1222 dose. The source of these receptors is an adult who received the AZD1222 COVID-19 vaccine. The CDR3 runs from the conserved cysteine through the conserved F or W. The D gene is left open where the match is weak. For some rows the clone size is stated as once, few or many, or as a class when expanded; others skip it.

J gene	D gene	clone size	V gene	CDR3 length	CDR3 DNA	CDR3 protein
TRBJ2-5	.	.	TRBV7-9	14	TGTGCCAGCACCTGGGACACCAGAGGAGAGACCCAGTACTTC	CASTWDTRGETQYF
TRBJ1-6	.	.	TRBV2	15	TGTGCCAGCAGTGAATTGTCGGCAGGGGAGTTCCCCCTCCACTTT	CASSELSAGEFPLHF
TRBJ2-7	.	once	TRBV6-5	15	TGTGCCAGCAGTTACAATGGGTTCCCCCCCTACGAGCAGTACTTC	CASSYNGFPPYEQYF
TRBJ2-2	.	once	TRBV6-5	15	TGTGCCAGCAGTTACGGTGGGCAGGGCACCGGGGAGCTGTTTTTT	CASSYGGQGTGELFF
TRBJ1-3	.	.	TRBV11-2	15	TGTGCCAGCAGCCGAAACCGGGCCCCTGGAAACACCATATATTTT	CASSRNRAPGNTIYF
TRBJ1-1	.	.	TRBV7-6	16	TGTGCCAGCAGCTGGCAAGGGGCCCAAGTCGGGACTGAAGCTTTCTTT	CASSWQGAQVGTEAFF
TRBJ1-6	.	.	TRBV30	12	TGTGCCTGGAGTGGCCCCGCCTCACCCCTCCACTTT	CAWSGPASPLHF
TRBJ1-2	TRBD1	once	TRBV2	19	TGTGCCAGCAGTGAGTCTAATGGGAGACAGGGCTTTTTCGACTATGGCTACACCTTC	CASSESNGRQGFFDYGYTF
TRBJ1-1	.	.	TRBV5-4	14	TGTGCCAGCAGCCAAGGAGGATTGAACACTGAAGCTTTCTTT	CASSQGGLNTEAFF
TRBJ2-3	TRBD2	once	TRBV9	20	TGTGCCAGCAGCGCCCCTGACAGGGGGGGTAGCGGGAGGGCGACAGATACGCAGTATTTT	CASSAPDRGGSGRATDTQYF
TRBJ2-7	.	.	TRBV5-6	14	TGTGCCAGCAGATTGGTCCGAACCGGGGGCGAGCAGTACTTC	CASRLVRTGGEQYF
TRBJ2-7	.	.	TRBV27	15	TGTGCCAGCAGCCAATGGGACGCCCGAGGAAACGAGCAGTACTTC	CASSQWDARGNEQYF
TRBJ2-7	.	.	TRBV12-3/TRBV12-4	12	TGTGCCAGCAGTTTTGGCCCCTACGAGCAGTACTTC	CASSFGPYEQYF
TRBJ1-1	.	.	TRBV6-5	13	TGTGCCAGCAGTTACGGGGGACTGCGTCCGGCTTTCTTT	CASSYGGLRPAFF
TRBJ2-6	.	.	TRBV29-1	12	TGCAGCGTTGGGGGTGGGGCCAACGTCCTGACTTTC	CSVGGGANVLTF
TRBJ1-1	.	once	TRBV19	12	TGTGCCAGTAGTATACGGGGGTCGGAAGCTTTCTTT	CASSIRGSEAFF
TRBJ1-2	TRBD1	.	TRBV2	13	TGTGCCAGCAGTGAAAGGGGGCATGGAGGCTACACCTTC	CASSERGHGGYTF
TRBJ1-2	.	.	TRBV19	13	TGTGCCAGTAGTAAAGGGAGCAACTATGGCTACACCTTC	CASSKGSNYGYTF
TRBJ1-1	.	.	TRBV24-1	15	TGTGCCACCAGTGATTTCTCGGGGAGGGACACTGAAGCTTTCTTT	CATSDFSGRDTEAFF
TRBJ2-7	TRBD1	.	TRBV10-3	16	TGTGCCATCAGTGACCCCGGGTCCAGGACAGGGGTTGAGCAGTACTTC	CAISDPGSRTGVEQYF
TRBJ2-3	TRBD1	.	TRBV10-3	15	TGTGCCATCAGTGGGGGGCAGGGGGCGCGTTATACGCAGTATTTT	CAISGGQGARYTQYF
TRBJ2-3	TRBD1	.	TRBV19	15	TGTGCCAGTAGTACCAGGGGGCCCGGCACAGATACGCAGTATTTT	CASSTRGPGTDTQYF
TRBJ1-5	.	.	TRBV24-1	13	TGTGCCACCAGTGAGTCCGGGAATCAGCCCCAGCATTTT	CATSESGNQPQHF
TRBJ2-1	.	.	TRBV14	15	TGTGCCAGCAGCCAAACCATCTGGTCCCGAGGTGAGCAGTTCTTC	CASSQTIWSRGEQFF
TRBJ1-5	.	once	TRBV4-1	17	TGCGCCAGCAGCCCCGGGGGGAGAGGTATAAGCAATCAGCCCCAGCATTTT	CASSPGGRGISNQPQHF
TRBJ2-1	TRBD1	.	TRBV4-1	18	TGCGCCAGCAGCCCCTCGGGCGCCACAGGGGGCGTGATCGATGAGCAGTTCTTC	CASSPSGATGGVIDEQFF
TRBJ2-1	.	.	TRBV10-2	12	TGCGCCAGCACCGAGCACGGCGGTGAGCAGTTCTTC	CASTEHGGEQFF
TRBJ2-2	.	.	TRBV12-5	15	TGTGCTAGTGGGGCGTCAGGGTCGACCACCGGGGAGCTGTTTTTT	CASGASGSTTGELFF
TRBJ2-7	TRBD1	.	TRBV6-5	13	TGTGCCAGCAGTTCCGGACAGGGTCTCGAGCAGTACTTC	CASSSGQGLEQYF
TRBJ1-6	TRBD1	.	TRBV4-1	14	TGCGCCAGCAGCCAGGGTAGGACAGGTTCACCCCTCCACTTT	CASSQGRTGSPLHF
TRBJ1-5	.	.	TRBV29-1	12	TGCAGCGTTGGGGGCTCCGATCAGCCCCAGCATTTT	CSVGGSDQPQHF
TRBJ1-5	.	.	TRBV27	12	TGTGCCAGCAGTCAAGGGGTGCAGCCCCAGCATTTT	CASSQGVQPQHF
TRBJ2-5	.	.	TRBV4-1	15	TGCGCCAGCAGCCAAGAGTTAATCGCGCAAGAGACCCAGTACTTC	CASSQELIAQETQYF
TRBJ2-7	.	.	TRBV7-9	15	TGTGCCAGCAGCTCTCCGGGACAATTATCGTACGAGCAGTACTTC	CASSSPGQLSYEQYF
TRBJ1-4	.	.	TRBV18	15	TGTGCCAGCTCACCACCAGCGGGTGGCAATGAAAAACTGTTTTTT	CASSPPAGGNEKLFF
TRBJ1-5	.	.	TRBV12-3/TRBV12-4	13	TGTGCCAGCAGTTTCTCACATGCCCAGCCCCAGCATTTT	CASSFSHAQPQHF
TRBJ2-1	TRBD1	.	TRBV5-6	16	TGTGCCAGCAGCTTGATTTCCGGGACAGGGATCAGCGAGCAGTTCTTC	CASSLISGTGISEQFF
TRBJ1-2	.	once	TRBV11-2	13	TGTGCCAGCAGCTTAGGTTTGGACTATGGCTACACCTTC	CASSLGLDYGYTF
TRBJ2-2	TRBD1	.	TRBV4-1	18	TGCGCCAGCAGCCCCAGCCAGGACAGGGGCCCGAACACCGGGGAGCTGTTTTTT	CASSPSQDRGPNTGELFF
TRBJ1-3	.	.	TRBV25-1	16	TGTGCCAGCAGTTACTACTCATCGACAGCTGGAAACACCATATATTTT	CASSYYSSTAGNTIYF
TRBJ2-7	TRBD2	.	TRBV11-2	15	TGTGCCAGCAGCTTAACTAGCGGGGGCCGATACGAGCAGTACTTC	CASSLTSGGRYEQYF
TRBJ1-1	TRBD1	.	TRBV7-9	14	TGTGCCAGCGGGGGACAGGGACCTGTGACTGAAGCTTTCTTT	CASGGQGPVTEAFF
TRBJ2-2	TRBD2	.	TRBV5-1	18	TGCGCCAGCAGCCTGGCTAGCGGGGGGAACCCGAACACCGGGGAGCTGTTTTTT	CASSLASGGNPNTGELFF
TRBJ1-2	.	.	TRBV6-5	15	TGTGCCAGCAGTCTAGCCGGGACGGCTACCTATGGCTACACCTTC	CASSLAGTATYGYTF
TRBJ2-1	.	.	TRBV29-1	11	TGCAGCGTTGCAGTATGGGATGAGCAGTTCTTC	CSVAVWDEQFF
TRBJ1-5	TRBD1	.	TRBV10-3	14	TGTGCCATCAGTCCGACAGGGGAAAATCAGCCCCAGCATTTT	CAISPTGENQPQHF